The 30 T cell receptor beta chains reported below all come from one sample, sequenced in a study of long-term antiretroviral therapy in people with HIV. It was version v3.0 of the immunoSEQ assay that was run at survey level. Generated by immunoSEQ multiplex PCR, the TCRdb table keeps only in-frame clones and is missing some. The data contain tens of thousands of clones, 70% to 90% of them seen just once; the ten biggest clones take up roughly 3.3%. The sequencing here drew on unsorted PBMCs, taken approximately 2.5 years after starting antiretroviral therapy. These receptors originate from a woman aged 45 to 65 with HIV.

CDR3 nucleotides: TGTGCCAGCTCACCACCGGCAGGGGGCAACGAGCAGTACTTC. The encoded protein is CASSPPAGGNEQYF. This chain joins TRBV18 and TRBJ2-7; 8 nucleotides match TRBD1. CDR3 length: 14 residues. The junction had 3 bases not matched to a gene; V was cut back by 0 bases and J by 5 bases. Per the germline V gene, CDR1 is KGHSH and CDR2 is LQKENI.

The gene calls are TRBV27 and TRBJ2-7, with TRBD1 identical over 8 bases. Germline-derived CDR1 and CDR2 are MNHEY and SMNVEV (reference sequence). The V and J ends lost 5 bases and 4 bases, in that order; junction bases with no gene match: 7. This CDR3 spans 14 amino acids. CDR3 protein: CASSLSGTGYEQYF. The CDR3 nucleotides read TGTGCCAGCAGTCTCTCCGGGACAGGTTACGAGCAGTACTTC.

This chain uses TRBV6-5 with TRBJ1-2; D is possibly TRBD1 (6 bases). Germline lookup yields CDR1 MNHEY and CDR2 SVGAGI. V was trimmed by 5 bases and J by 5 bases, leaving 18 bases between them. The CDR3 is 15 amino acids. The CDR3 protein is CASSRQTGAKYGYTF. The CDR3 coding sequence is TGTGCCAGCAGTCGACAGACGGGGGCGAAGTATGGCTACACCTTC.

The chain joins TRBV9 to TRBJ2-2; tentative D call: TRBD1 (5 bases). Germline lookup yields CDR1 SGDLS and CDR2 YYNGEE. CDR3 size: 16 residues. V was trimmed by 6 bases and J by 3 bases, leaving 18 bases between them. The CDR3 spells CASTKEWTPHTGELFF. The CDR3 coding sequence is TGTGCCAGCACCAAAGAGTGGACACCCCACACCGGGGAGCTGTTTTTT.

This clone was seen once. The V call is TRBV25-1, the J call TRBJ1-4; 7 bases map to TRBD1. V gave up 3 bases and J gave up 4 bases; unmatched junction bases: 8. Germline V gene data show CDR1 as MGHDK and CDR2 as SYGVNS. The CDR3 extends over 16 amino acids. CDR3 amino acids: CASSDAGRGGNEKLFF. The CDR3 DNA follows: TGTGCCAGCAGTGATGCAGGCAGGGGGGGTAATGAAAAACTGTTTTTT.

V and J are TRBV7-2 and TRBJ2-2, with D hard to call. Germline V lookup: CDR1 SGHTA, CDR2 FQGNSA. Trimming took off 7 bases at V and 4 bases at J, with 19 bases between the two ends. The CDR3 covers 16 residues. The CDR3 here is CASTPNAFWGTGELFF. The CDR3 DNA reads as TGTGCCAGCACCCCTAACGCCTTCTGGGGCACCGGGGAGCTGTTTTTT.

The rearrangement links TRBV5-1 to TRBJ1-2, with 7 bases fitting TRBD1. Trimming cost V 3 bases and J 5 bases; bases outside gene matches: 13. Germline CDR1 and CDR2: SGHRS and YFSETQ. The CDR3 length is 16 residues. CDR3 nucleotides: TGCGCCAGCAGCTACCAAAGACAGGGTCTGGGTTATGGCTACACCTTC. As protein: CASSYQRQGLGYGYTF.

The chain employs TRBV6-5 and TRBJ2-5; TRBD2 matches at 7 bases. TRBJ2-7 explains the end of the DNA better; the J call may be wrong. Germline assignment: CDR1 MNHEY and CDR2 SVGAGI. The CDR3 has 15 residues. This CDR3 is CASSFGSAERGEQYF. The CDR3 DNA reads TGTGCCAGCAGTTTCGGGTCAGCGGAGCGGGGCGAGCAGTACTTC.

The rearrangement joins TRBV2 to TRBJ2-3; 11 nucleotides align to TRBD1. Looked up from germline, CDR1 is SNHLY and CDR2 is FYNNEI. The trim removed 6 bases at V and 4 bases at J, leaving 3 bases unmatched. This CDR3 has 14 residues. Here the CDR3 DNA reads TGTGCCAGCAGCGGGACAGGGGGAGCAGATACGCAGTATTTT. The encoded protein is CASSGTGGADTQYF.

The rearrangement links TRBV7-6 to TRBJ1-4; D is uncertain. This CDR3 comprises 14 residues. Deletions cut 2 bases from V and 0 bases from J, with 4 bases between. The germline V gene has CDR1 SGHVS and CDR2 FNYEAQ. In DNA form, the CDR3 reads TGTGCCAGCAGCTTATTTCCAACTAATGAAAAACTGTTTTTT. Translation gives CASSLFPTNEKLFF.

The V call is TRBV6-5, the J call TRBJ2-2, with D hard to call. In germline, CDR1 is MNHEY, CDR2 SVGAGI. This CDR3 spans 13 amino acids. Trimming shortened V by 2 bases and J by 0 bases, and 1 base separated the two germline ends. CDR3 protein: CASSYTNTGELFF. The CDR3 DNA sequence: TGTGCCAGCAGTTACACGAACACCGGGGAGCTGTTTTTT.

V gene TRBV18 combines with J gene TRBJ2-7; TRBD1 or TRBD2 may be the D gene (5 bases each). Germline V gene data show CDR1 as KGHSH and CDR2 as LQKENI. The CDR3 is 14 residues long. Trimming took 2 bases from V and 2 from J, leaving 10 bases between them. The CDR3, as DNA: TGTGCCAGCTCACCAGCTGAGGGGCCCTACGAGCAGTACTTC. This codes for CASSPAEGPYEQYF.

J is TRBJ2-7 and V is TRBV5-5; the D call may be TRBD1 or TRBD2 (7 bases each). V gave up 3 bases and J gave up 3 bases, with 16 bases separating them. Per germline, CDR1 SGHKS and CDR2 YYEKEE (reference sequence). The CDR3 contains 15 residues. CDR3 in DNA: TGTGCCAGCAGCTCAGGGGGGGGATCCTACTACGAGCAGTACTTC. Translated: CASSSGGGSYYEQYF.

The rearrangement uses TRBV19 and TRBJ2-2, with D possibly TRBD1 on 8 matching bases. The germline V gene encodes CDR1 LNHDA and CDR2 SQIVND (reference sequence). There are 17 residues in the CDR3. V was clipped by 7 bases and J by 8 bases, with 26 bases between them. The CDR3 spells CASTKGGQGAPRGELFF. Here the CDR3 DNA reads TGTGCCAGTACCAAGGGGGGGCAGGGGGCACCCCGGGGGGAGCTGTTTTTT.

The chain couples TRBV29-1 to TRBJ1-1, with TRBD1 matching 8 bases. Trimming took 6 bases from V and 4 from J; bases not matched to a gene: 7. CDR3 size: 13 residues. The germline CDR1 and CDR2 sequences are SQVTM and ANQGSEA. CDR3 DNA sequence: TGCAGCGTGGGGACAGGCAGAAGCACTGAAGCTTTCTTT. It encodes CSVGTGRSTEAFF. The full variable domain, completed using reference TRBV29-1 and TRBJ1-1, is SAVISQKPSRDICQRGTSLTIQCQVDSQVTMMFWYRQQPGQSLTLIATANQGSEATYESGFVIDKFPISRPNLTFSTLTVSNMSPEDSSIYLCSVGTGRSTEAFFGQGTRLTVV.

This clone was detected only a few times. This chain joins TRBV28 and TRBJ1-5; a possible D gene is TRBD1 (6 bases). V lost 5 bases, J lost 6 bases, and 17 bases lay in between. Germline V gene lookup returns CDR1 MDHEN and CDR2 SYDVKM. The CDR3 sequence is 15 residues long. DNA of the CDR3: TGTGCCAGCAGTCGTATACAGGGCGGTAGTCAGCCCCAGCATTTT. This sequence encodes CASSRIQGGSQPQHF.

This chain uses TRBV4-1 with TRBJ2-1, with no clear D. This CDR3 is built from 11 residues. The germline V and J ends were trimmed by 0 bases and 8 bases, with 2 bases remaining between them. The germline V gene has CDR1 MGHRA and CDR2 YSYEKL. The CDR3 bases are TGCGCCAGCAGCCAAGAGTATGAGCAGTTCTTC. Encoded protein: CASSQEYEQFF.

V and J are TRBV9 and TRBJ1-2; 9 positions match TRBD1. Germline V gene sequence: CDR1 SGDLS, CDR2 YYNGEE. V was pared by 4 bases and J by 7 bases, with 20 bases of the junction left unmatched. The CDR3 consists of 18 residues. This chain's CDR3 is CASSPLSGTGTLDLGYTF. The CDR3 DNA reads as TGTGCCAGCAGCCCTCTTTCCGGGACAGGGACCCTTGATCTTGGCTACACCTTC. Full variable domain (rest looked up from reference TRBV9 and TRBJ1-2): DSGVTQTPKHLITATGQRVTLRCSPRSGDLSVYWYQQSLDQGLQFLIQYYNGEERAKGNILERFSAQQFPDLHSELNLSSLELGDSALYFCASSPLSGTGTLDLGYTFGSGTRLTVV.

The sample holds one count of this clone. The CDR3 DNA reads as TGCGCCAGCAGCCCCACGGGAGGGGGCGGCTACGAGCAGTACTTC. Translating gives CASSPTGGGGYEQYF. The V call is TRBV5-1, the J call TRBJ2-7; TRBD2 is a possible D gene (8 bases). V was clipped by 4 bases and J by 3 bases, with 17 bases between them. Germline CDR1 is SGHRS and CDR2 is YFSETQ. The length of the CDR3 is 15 residues.

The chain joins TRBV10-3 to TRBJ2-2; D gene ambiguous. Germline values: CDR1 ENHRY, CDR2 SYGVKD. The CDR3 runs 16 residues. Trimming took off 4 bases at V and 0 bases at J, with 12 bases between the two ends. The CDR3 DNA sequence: TGTGCCATCAGTGCGTCGGGCAGAGCGAACACCGGGGAGCTGTTTTTT. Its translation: CAISASGRANTGELFF.

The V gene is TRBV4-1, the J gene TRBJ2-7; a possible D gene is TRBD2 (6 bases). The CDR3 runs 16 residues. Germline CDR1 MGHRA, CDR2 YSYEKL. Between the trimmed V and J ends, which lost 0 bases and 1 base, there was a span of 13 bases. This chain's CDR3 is CASSQDGSGRSYEQYF. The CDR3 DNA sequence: TGCGCCAGCAGCCAAGATGGGAGCGGGCGTTCCTACGAGCAGTACTTC.

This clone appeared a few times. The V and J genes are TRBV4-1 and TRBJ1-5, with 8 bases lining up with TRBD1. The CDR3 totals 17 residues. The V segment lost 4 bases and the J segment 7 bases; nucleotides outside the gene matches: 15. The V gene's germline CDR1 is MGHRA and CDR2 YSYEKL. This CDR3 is CASSPHPLGQGPQPQHF. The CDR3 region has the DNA TGCGCCAGCAGCCCCCACCCCCTAGGACAGGGCCCCCAGCCCCAGCATTTT.

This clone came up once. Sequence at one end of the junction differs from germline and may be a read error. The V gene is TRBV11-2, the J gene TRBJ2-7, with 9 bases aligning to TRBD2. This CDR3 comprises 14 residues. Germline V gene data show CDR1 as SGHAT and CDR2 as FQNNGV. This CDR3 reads CASSPGTSSNEQYF. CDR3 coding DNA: TGTGCCAGCAGCCCCGGGACTAGCTCCAACGAGCAGTACTTC.

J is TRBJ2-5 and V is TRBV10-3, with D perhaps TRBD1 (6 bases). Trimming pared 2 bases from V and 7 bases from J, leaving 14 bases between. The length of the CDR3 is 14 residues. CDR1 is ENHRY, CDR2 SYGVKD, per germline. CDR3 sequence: CAISEPRTDGTQYF. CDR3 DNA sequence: TGTGCCATCAGTGAGCCTCGGACAGACGGGACCCAGTACTTC.

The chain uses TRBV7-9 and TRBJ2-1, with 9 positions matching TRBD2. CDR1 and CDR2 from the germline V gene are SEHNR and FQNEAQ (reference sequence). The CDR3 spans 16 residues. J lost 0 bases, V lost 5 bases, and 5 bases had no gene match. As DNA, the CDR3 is TGTGCCAGCAGCCCGAGCGGGAGGAGCTCCTACAATGAGCAGTTCTTC. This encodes CASSPSGRSSYNEQFF.

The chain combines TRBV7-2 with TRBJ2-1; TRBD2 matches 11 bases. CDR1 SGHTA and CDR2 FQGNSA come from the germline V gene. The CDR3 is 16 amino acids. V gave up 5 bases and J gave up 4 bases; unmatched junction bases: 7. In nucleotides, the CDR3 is TGTGCCAGCAGCCCCCGGACTAGCGGGCCGTACAATGAGCAGTTCTTC. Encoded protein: CASSPRTSGPYNEQFF.

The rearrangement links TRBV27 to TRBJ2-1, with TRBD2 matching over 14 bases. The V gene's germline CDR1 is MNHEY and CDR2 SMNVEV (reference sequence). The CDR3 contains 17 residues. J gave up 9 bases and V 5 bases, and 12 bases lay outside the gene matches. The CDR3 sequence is CASSPPTGLAGAGEQFF. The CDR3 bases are TGTGCCAGCAGTCCACCCACGGGACTAGCGGGAGCCGGTGAGCAGTTCTTC.

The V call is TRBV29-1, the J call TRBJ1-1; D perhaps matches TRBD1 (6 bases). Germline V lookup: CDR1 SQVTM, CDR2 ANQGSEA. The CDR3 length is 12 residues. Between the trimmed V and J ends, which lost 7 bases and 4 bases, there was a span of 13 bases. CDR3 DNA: TGCAGCGGGGGGGCGTTGGGCACTGAAGCTTTCTTT. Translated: CSGGALGTEAFF.

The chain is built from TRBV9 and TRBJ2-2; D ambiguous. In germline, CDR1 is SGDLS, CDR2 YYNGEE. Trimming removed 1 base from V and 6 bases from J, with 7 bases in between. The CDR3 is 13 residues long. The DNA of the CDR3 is TGTGCCAGCAGCGTACTCAGCGCCGGGGAGCTGTTTTTT. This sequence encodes CASSVLSAGELFF.

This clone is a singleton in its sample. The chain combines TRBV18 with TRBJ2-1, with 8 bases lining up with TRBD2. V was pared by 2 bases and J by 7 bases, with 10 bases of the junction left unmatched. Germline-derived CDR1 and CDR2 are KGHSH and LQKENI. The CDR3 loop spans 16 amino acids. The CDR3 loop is CASSPLGASGWNEQFF. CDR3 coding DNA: TGTGCCAGCTCACCATTAGGGGCTAGCGGGTGGAATGAGCAGTTCTTC.